These 20 T cell receptor beta chains originate from one sample sequenced in a study of identical twins. From the 5' RACE reads, TCRdb called clonotypes with MiXCR, one entry per CDR3 protein. The data show approximately 190,000 distinct CDR3 sequences, with roughly 15% seen just once and 35% to 45% held by the top ten. This sample was shared with a second study, whose subject was T cells expressing NK-cell markers.

The source material was CD8+ T cells sorted from blood. The source is a woman aged 18 to 35 in good health.

This clonotype has just a few counts. The chain recombines TRBV3-1 with TRBJ2-7; D gene uncertain. Deletions cut 0 bases from V and 4 bases from J, with 10 bases between. This CDR3 has 14 residues. Looked up from germline, CDR1 is LGHDT and CDR2 is YNNKEL (reference sequence). In nucleotides, the CDR3 is TGTGCCAGCAGCCAAGAATTTCTCGATTACGAGCAGTACTTC. Protein sequence: CASSQEFLDYEQYF.

A few counts support this clonotype. The chain has TRBV10-3 and TRBJ2-2; D not resolved. The CDR3 is 14 amino acids. V lost 10 bases to trimming and J lost 1 base, with 13 bases between them. Germline assignment: CDR1 ENHRY and CDR2 SYGVKD. The CDR3 coding sequence is TGTGCCACCCTCTCAGGAGAGAACACCGGGGAGCTGTTTTTT. As protein: CATLSGENTGELFF.

The V call is TRBV7-6, the J call TRBJ1-4; the D gene is possibly TRBD1 (5 bases). V shed 5 bases and J shed 5 bases, with 15 bases lying between them. Germline CDR1 reads SGHVS; CDR2 reads FNYEAQ. The CDR3 extends over 15 amino acids. In DNA, the CDR3 is TGTGCCAGCAGCCCCCCCGGGACCCGAAATGAAAAACTGTTTTTT. This translates into CASSPPGTRNEKLFF.

The chain couples TRBV6-5 to TRBJ2-5; D uncertain. Looked up from germline, CDR1 is MNHEY and CDR2 is SVGAGI. V gave up 2 bases and J gave up 1 base, with 8 bases separating them. There are 14 residues in the CDR3. CDR3 protein: CASSYLSPQETQYF. The CDR3 DNA follows: TGTGCCAGCAGTTACCTATCACCCCAAGAGACCCAGTACTTC.

The chain is built from TRBV7-9 and TRBJ2-7; D ambiguous. V lost 1 base to trimming and J lost 5 bases, with 12 bases between them. CDR1 SEHNR and CDR2 FQNEAQ come from the germline V gene (reference sequence). This CDR3 comprises 14 residues. The CDR3 nucleotides read TGTGCCAGCAGCTTAGGAGGCCAATTCAACGAGCAGTACTTC. It translates to CASSLGGQFNEQYF.

The chain carries TRBV3-1 and TRBJ2-2, with TRBD2 as a possible D gene (6 bases). Germline V lookup: CDR1 LGHDT, CDR2 YNNKEL (reference sequence). V shed 11 bases and J shed 7 bases, with 23 bases lying between them. This CDR3 comprises 15 residues. In DNA, the CDR3 is TGTGCCTCCTGCCAAAACCCAGGGAGGCACGGGGAGCTGTTTTTT. Residues: CASCQNPGRHGELFF.

Ten or more counts support this clonotype. The chain carries TRBV6-2 or TRBV6-3 and TRBJ2-5; D not certain. The V gene's germline CDR1 is MNHEY and CDR2 SVGEGT. This CDR3 is 12 amino acids long. Trimming left V 6 bases short and J 0 bases short, with 5 bases between. CDR3 amino acids: CASSGYQETQYF. The CDR3 DNA follows: TGTGCCAGCAGCGGCTACCAAGAGACCCAGTACTTC.

At least ten counts were recorded for this clonotype. This chain joins TRBV9 and TRBJ2-1; a weak D match, TRBD2 (5 bases). Germline V gene lookup returns CDR1 SGDLS and CDR2 YYNGEE. The V end was cut by 0 bases, the J end by 5 bases, with 18 bases between. The CDR3 has 17 amino acids. The CDR3: CASSVELGGHLNNEQFF. In DNA, the CDR3 is TGTGCCAGCAGCGTAGAGCTGGGCGGGCATCTGAACAATGAGCAGTTCTTC.

The chain recombines TRBV11-2 with TRBJ2-1; 10 nucleotides agree with TRBD2. Germline CDR1 and CDR2: SGHAT and FQNNGV. The CDR3 contains 18 residues. The V segment lost 5 bases and the J segment 6 bases; nucleotides outside the gene matches: 16. The CDR3 DNA sequence: TGTGCCAGCAGCCTCCACCTCTTAGCGGGAGGCCCCCCCAATGAGCAGTTCTTC. Protein product: CASSLHLLAGGPPNEQFF.

This clonotype was seen only a few times. V is TRBV12-3 or TRBV12-4 and J is TRBJ1-2, with 8 bases that match TRBD1. This CDR3 has 14 residues. The V segment lost 6 bases and the J segment 4 bases; nucleotides outside the gene matches: 7. CDR3 nucleotide sequence: TGTGCCAGCAGCCACAGGGGGGGCACCTATGGCTACACCTTC. This encodes CASSHRGGTYGYTF.

The V and J genes are TRBV15 and TRBJ2-3; D is unresolved. The CDR3 contains 12 residues. From germline, CDR1 is LNHNV and CDR2 YYDKDF (reference sequence). Trimming stripped 8 bases from V and 4 bases from J, with 10 bases between. The CDR3 sequence: CATGPSPDTQYF. The CDR3 DNA reads TGTGCCACCGGACCATCGCCAGATACGCAGTATTTT. Full variable domain (missing parts from reference TRBV15 and TRBJ2-3): DAMVIQNPRYQVTQFGKPVTLSCSQTLNHNVMYWYQQKSSQAPKLLFHYYDKDFNNEADTPDNFQSRRPNTSFCFLDIRSPGLGDTAMYLCATGPSPDTQYFGPGTRLTVL.

A few counts support this clonotype. The rearrangement joins TRBV11-2 to TRBJ2-7, with D maybe TRBD2 (5 bases). This CDR3 has 14 residues. V was cut by 5 bases and J by 3 bases, with 14 bases left in between. Germline V gene sequence: CDR1 SGHAT, CDR2 FQNNGV. CDR3 in amino acids: CASSRPIGVYEQYF. The CDR3 DNA reads as TGTGCCAGCAGCCGCCCAATCGGGGTCTACGAGCAGTACTTC. The whole variable domain, filled in from reference TRBV11-2 and TRBJ2-7, reads EAGVAQSPRYKIIEKRQSVAFWCNPISGHATLYWYQQILGQGPKLLIQFQNNGVVDDSQLPKDRFSAERLKGVDSTLKIQPAKLEDSAVYLCASSRPIGVYEQYFGPGTRLTVT.

The DNA for the CDR3 is TGTGCCAGCAGCCAAGACGGGGGGAGGACTAGCTATGAGACCCAGTACTTC. Translated, it gives CASSQDGGRTSYETQYF. The chain combines TRBV3-1 with TRBJ2-5; 8 bases fit TRBD2. CDR1 LGHDT and CDR2 YNNKEL come from the germline V gene (reference sequence). V shed 0 bases, J shed 5 bases, and the junction held 11 bases outside the gene matches. The CDR3 extends over 17 amino acids.

J is TRBJ2-3 and V is TRBV7-6; D possibly uses TRBD1 or TRBD2 (6 bases each). This CDR3 has 15 amino acids. In germline, CDR1 is SGHVS, CDR2 FNYEAQ. Trimming pared 5 bases from V and 5 bases from J, leaving 17 bases between. The CDR3 sequence is CASSRRGRELDTQYF. CDR3 in DNA: TGTGCCAGCAGCCGCCGGGGGCGGGAATTAGATACGCAGTATTTT.

The chain combines TRBV10-3 with TRBJ2-1; D is ambiguous. Trimming shortened V by 4 bases and J by 6 bases, and 10 bases separated the two germline ends. The CDR3 totals 13 residues. Germline CDR1 is ENHRY and CDR2 is SYGVKD. The CDR3: CAISVSNGNEQFF. The CDR3, as DNA: TGTGCCATCAGTGTGAGTAACGGCAATGAGCAGTTCTTC.

This clonotype was seen more than once but under ten times. The chain recombines TRBV20-1 with TRBJ2-7; D remains unclear. Trimming took off 3 bases at V and 1 base at J, with 7 bases between the two ends. The CDR3 covers 12 residues. CDR1 is DFQATT, CDR2 SNEGSKA, per germline (reference sequence). The CDR3 region is CSASHGSYEQYF. The CDR3 DNA reads TGCAGTGCTAGCCATGGTTCCTACGAGCAGTACTTC.

The chain combines TRBV5-6 with TRBJ1-1, with D perhaps TRBD1 (6 bases). This CDR3 comprises 14 residues. Germline V gene lookup returns CDR1 SGHDT and CDR2 YYEEEE. Between the trimmed V and J ends, which lost 4 bases and 8 bases, there was a span of 18 bases. The chain's CDR3 is CASSTAGGENEAFF. CDR3 DNA sequence: TGTGCCAGCAGCACGGCGGGGGGCGAAAACGAAGCTTTCTTT.

This chain connects TRBV6-5 to TRBJ2-2, with 7 nucleotides matching TRBD2. The CDR3 covers 15 residues. Germline V CDR1 and CDR2: MNHEY, SVGAGI. The V segment lost 2 bases and the J segment 7 bases; nucleotides outside the gene matches: 7. This CDR3 is CASSYRAGDLGELFF. In DNA form, the CDR3 reads TGTGCCAGCAGTTACAGGGCGGGAGATCTCGGGGAGCTGTTTTTT.

The rearrangement joins TRBV7-9 to TRBJ2-7, with D possibly matching TRBD2 (6 bases). This CDR3 has 15 amino acids. Germline V gives CDR1 SEHNR, CDR2 FQNEAQ (reference sequence). Trimming stripped 5 bases from V and 0 bases from J, with 14 bases between. CDR3 in DNA: TGTGCCAGCAGCCCCCCGAGCGGGTTCTCCTACGAGCAGTACTTC. Protein sequence: CASSPPSGFSYEQYF.

This clonotype was observed at least ten times. The chain carries TRBV4-2 and TRBJ2-2; a weak D match, TRBD2 (6 bases). V lost 4 bases and J 4 bases, leaving 13 bases between the germline ends. Germline CDR1 LGHNA, CDR2 YNFKEQ. This CDR3 is 15 amino acids long. CDR3 loop: CASSRDFGTTGELFF. The CDR3, as DNA: TGTGCCAGCAGCCGGGACTTCGGTACCACCGGGGAGCTGTTTTTT.